The rows below give T cell receptor beta chains drawn from one sample of a study of blood T cells in healthy people across ages. TCRdb recomputed calls from the 5' RACE reads with MiXCR, one row per CDR3 protein. The table records around 1,000,000 distinct CDR3 sequences, roughly two fifths of them present only once. The specimen was blood. The receptors derive from a man aged 18 to 29 in good health. CDR3s include the opening cysteine and the closing phenylalanine or tryptophan. D genes are given only for firm matches. Size values are once, few and many counts, or a class for expanded clones, and some rows have none.

j_call	clone_size	v_call	d_call	cdr3_nt	cdr3_aa
TRBJ2-1	-	TRBV6-2/TRBV6-3	-	TGTGCCAGCAGAGAACTCAGGGGCCCCATTAATGAGCAGTTCTTC	CASRELRGPINEQFF
TRBJ2-2	few	TRBV28	-	TGTGCCAGCAGTGTCAAGACGAACACCGGGGAGCTGTTTTTT	CASSVKTNTGELFF
TRBJ1-5	-	TRBV20-1	-	TGCAGTGCTAGGCCGGGGAGCAATCAGCCCCAGCATTTT	CSARPGSNQPQHF
TRBJ2-7	-	TRBV25-1	-	TGTGCCAGCAGTGACATGTACGAGCAGTACTTC	CASSDMYEQYF
TRBJ1-5	few	TRBV20-1	-	TGCAGTGCTAGAGGCCAAGGGGATTACGGCAATCAGCCCCAGCATTTT	CSARGQGDYGNQPQHF
TRBJ2-1	-	TRBV6-5	-	TGTGCCAGCAGTAGGGGCACTACCTACGAGCAGTTCTTC	CASSRGTTYEQFF
TRBJ2-1	many	TRBV12-3/TRBV12-4	-	TGTGCCAGCAGTTTAAGCGAGACCCGCAATGAGCAGTTCTTC	CASSLSETRNEQFF
TRBJ2-1	-	TRBV6-5	TRBD2	TGTGCCAGCAGTTACCGGGGGGGAGCCTACAATGAGCAGTTCTTC	CASSYRGGAYNEQFF
TRBJ2-3	-	TRBV12-3/TRBV12-4	-	TGTGCCAGCACCTTTCGGGGACGGAACGCAGATGTGCAGTATTTT	CASTFRGRNADVQYF
TRBJ2-7	few	TRBV7-2	TRBD1	TGTGCCAGCAGCGATCTCAGGGACAGAGACTACGAGCAGTACTTC	CASSDLRDRDYEQYF
TRBJ1-1	-	TRBV24-1	-	TGTGCCACCAGTGATTTGGGGCGGGAGAGTTCCATGAACACTGAAGCTTTCTTT	CATSDLGRESSMNTEAFF
TRBJ2-1	-	TRBV6-2/TRBV6-3	TRBD2	TGTGCCAGTAGTCCAGCGGGGGTCATATACAATGAGCAGTTCTTC	CASSPAGVIYNEQFF
TRBJ1-1	once	TRBV7-9	TRBD1	TGTGCCAGCAGCCTGGGACAGGGTATTCCGGCAAACACTGAAGCTTTCTTT	CASSLGQGIPANTEAFF
TRBJ2-1	few	TRBV6-6	TRBD2	TGTGCCAGCAGTTTCCTTCTCGGGGGGTCTTCCTACAATGAGCAGTTCTTC	CASSFLLGGSSYNEQFF
TRBJ2-1	few	TRBV10-3	-	TGTGCCATCAGAGACGGTACCTACAATGAGCAGTTCTTC	CAIRDGTYNEQFF
TRBJ2-3	-	TRBV29-1	-	TGCAGCGTTGATGGGCCGGCAGATACGCAGTATTTT	CSVDGPADTQYF
TRBJ2-5	-	TRBV28	-	TGTGCCAGCAGTTCCGAAGACGGAGAGGCCCAGTACTTC	CASSSEDGEAQYF
TRBJ1-1	-	TRBV18	-	TGTGCCAGCTCACCGACAGGCCCGGGCATGGACACTGAAGCTTTCTTT	CASSPTGPGMDTEAFF
TRBJ2-3	few	TRBV7-2	TRBD2	TGTGCCAGCAGCCCATCGTCTCTAGCGGGCACAGATACGCAGTATTTT	CASSPSSLAGTDTQYF
TRBJ1-1	-	TRBV5-1	-	TGCGCCAGCTACTCGGGCAGGAAGAACACTGAAGCTTTCTTT	CASYSGRKNTEAFF
TRBJ1-1	-	TRBV2	-	TGTGCCAGCGGTGGCGTGGTAGGCACTGAAGCTTTCTTT	CASGGVVGTEAFF
TRBJ2-1	-	TRBV20-1	-	TGCAGTGGGAACACCTACAATGAGCAGTTCTTC	CSGNTYNEQFF
TRBJ1-2	few	TRBV3-1	-	TGTGCCAGCAGCCAAAGGACCGCAAGCTATGGCTACACCTTC	CASSQRTASYGYTF
TRBJ1-1	-	TRBV3-1	-	TGTGCCAGCAGCCAAGAGGCGGGGGGCAATAAGAACACTGAAGCTTTCTTT	CASSQEAGGNKNTEAFF
TRBJ2-7	-	TRBV2	TRBD1	TGTGCCAGCAGTCCCCGACAGGGGGCAACCTACGAGCAGTACTTC	CASSPRQGATYEQYF
TRBJ2-3	many	TRBV7-2	-	TGTGCCAGCAGCCGTTCGGGACGGCCCACAGATACGCAGTATTTT	CASSRSGRPTDTQYF
TRBJ1-6	-	TRBV2	-	TGTGCCAGCAGTGAAAACAGATTGGGACCCCTCCACTTT	CASSENRLGPLHF
TRBJ1-2	few	TRBV20-1	TRBD1	TGCAGTGCCAACGGAGACAGGGAGGATGGCTACACCTTC	CSANGDREDGYTF
TRBJ2-1	many	TRBV4-3	-	TGCGCCAGCAGCCAAGATTATTCTCTGGGTGACAATGAGCAGTTCTTC	CASSQDYSLGDNEQFF
TRBJ1-1	-	TRBV2	TRBD1	TGTGCCAGCACTGGGACAGGGCCCACTGAAGCTTTCTTT	CASTGTGPTEAFF
TRBJ1-6	few	TRBV20-1	-	TGCAGTGCTAGAGAAGGGGGGTCCTATAATTCACCCCTCCACTTT	CSAREGGSYNSPLHF
TRBJ2-1	-	TRBV7-9	-	TGTGCCAGCAGCCCCTCGACAGTTGAGCAGTTCTTC	CASSPSTVEQFF
TRBJ1-5	few	TRBV20-1	TRBD1	TGCAGTGCCACCAACCGGGACAGGGGCCCTCAGCCCCAGCATTTT	CSATNRDRGPQPQHF
TRBJ2-1	-	TRBV2	-	TGTGCCAGCACCCAGGCCTTCAATGAGCAGTTCTTC	CASTQAFNEQFF